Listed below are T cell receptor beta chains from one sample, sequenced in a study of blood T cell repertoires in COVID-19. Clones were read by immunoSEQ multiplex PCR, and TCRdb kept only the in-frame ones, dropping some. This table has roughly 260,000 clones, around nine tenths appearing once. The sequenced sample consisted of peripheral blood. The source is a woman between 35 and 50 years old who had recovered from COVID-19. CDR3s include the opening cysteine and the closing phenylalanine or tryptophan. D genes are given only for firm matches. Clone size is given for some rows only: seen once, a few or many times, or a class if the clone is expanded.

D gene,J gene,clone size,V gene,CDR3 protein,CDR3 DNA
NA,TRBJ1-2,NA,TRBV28,CASSLGTWDGFYGYTF,TGTGCCAGCAGTTTAGGGACTTGGGACGGATTCTATGGCTACACCTTC
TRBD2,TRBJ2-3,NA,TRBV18,CASSLETSGARTDTQYF,TGTGCCAGCTCACTGGAAACTAGCGGAGCCCGCACAGATACGCAGTATTTT
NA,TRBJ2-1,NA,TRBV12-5,CASGLDQPRDEQFF,TGTGCTAGTGGTTTGGACCAACCAAGAGATGAGCAGTTCTTC
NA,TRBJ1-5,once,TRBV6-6,CASSDRPYSNQPQHF,TGTGCCAGCAGTGACAGGCCCTATAGCAATCAGCCCCAGCATTTT
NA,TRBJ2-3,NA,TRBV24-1,CATSDLAGRVDGTDTQYF,TGTGCCACCAGTGATTTGGCGGGAAGGGTCGACGGCACAGATACGCAGTATTTT
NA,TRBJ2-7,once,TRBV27,CASSSLRGNEQYF,TGTGCCAGCAGTTCCCTCCGGGGGAACGAGCAGTACTTC
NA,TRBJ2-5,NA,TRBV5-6,CASSSTTAQETQYF,TGTGCCAGCAGCTCCACGACAGCCCAAGAGACCCAGTACTTC
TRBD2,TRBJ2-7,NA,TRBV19,CASSIGQGGLLPQYF,TGTGCCAGTAGTATCGGGCAGGGAGGGCTCCTACCCCAGTACTTC
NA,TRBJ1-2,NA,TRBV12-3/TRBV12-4,CASRRSPYGYTF,TGTGCCTCTCGGAGGTCCCCCTATGGCTACACCTTC
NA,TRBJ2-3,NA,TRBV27,CASRGSQFSTDTQYF,TGTGCCAGCAGAGGTAGCCAGTTTAGCACAGATACGCAGTATTTT
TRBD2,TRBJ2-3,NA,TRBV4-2,CASSRPPGLMMDTQYF,TGTGCCAGCAGCCGACCACCGGGACTAATGATGGATACGCAGTATTTT
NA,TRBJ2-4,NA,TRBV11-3,CASSQTPGVAKNIQYF,TGTGCCAGCAGCCAAACACCGGGGGTGGCCAAAAACATTCAGTACTTC
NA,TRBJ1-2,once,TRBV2,CASSPGHLSAVYGYTF,TGTGCCAGCAGCCCGGGACATCTCTCGGCGGTCTATGGCTACACCTTC
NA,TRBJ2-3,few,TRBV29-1,CSVDSEADTQYF,TGCAGCGTTGATAGTGAGGCAGATACGCAGTATTTT
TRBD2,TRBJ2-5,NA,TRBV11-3,CASSLWAWREGIETQYF,TGTGCCAGCAGCTTATGGGCCTGGCGGGAGGGTATCGAGACCCAGTACTTC
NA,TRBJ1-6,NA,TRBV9,CASRGGGNSPLHF,TGTGCCAGCAGAGGGGGGGGTAATTCACCCCTCCACTTT
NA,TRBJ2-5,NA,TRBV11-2,CASSSHVLDRGQETQYF,TGTGCCAGCAGCTCCCACGTTCTTGACCGCGGTCAAGAGACCCAGTACTTC
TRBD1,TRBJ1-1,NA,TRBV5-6,CASSADRGLEAFF,TGTGCCAGCAGCGCCGACAGGGGGCTTGAAGCTTTCTTT
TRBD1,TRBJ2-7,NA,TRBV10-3,CAARTGQGGNEQYF,TGTGCCGCCCGAACTGGACAGGGCGGGAACGAGCAGTACTTC
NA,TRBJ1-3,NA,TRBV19,CASSIDIRTVGNTIYF,TGTGCCAGTAGTATAGATATTCGGACAGTTGGAAACACCATATATTTT
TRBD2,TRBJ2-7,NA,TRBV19,CASSSQPGLAGVAAYEQYF,TGTGCCAGTAGTTCTCAACCGGGACTAGCGGGAGTAGCAGCCTACGAGCAGTACTTC
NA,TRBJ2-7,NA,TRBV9,CASSVGGGLYEQYF,TGTGCCAGCAGCGTAGGAGGAGGGCTCTACGAGCAGTACTTC
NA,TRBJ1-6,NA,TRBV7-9,CASSFTDWNSPLHF,TGTGCCAGCAGTTTTACAGATTGGAATTCACCCCTCCACTTT
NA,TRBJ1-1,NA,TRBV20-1,CSALVNTEAFF,TGCAGTGCCCTAGTGAACACTGAAGCTTTCTTT